Following are 4 T cell receptor beta chains from one sample sequenced in a study of T cell responses to AZD1222 COVID-19 vaccine. Sequencing used immunoSEQ multiplex PCR; TCRdb keeps in-frame clones, though not all of them. This sample has under 200,000 clones, with roughly nine tenths found just once. The material was peripheral blood, obtained on day 0 of AZD1222 vaccination. The origin of the receptors is an adult in good health.

This rearrangement joins TRBV6-2 or TRBV6-3 to TRBJ1-1, with D perhaps TRBD1 (5 bases). The length of the CDR3 is 12 residues. V lost 6 bases and J 4 bases, leaving 9 bases between the germline ends. CDR1 is MNHEY, CDR2 SVGEGT, per germline. CDR3 DNA sequence: TGTGCCAGCAGCCCCGGGGGCACTGAAGCTTTCTTT. Its translation is CASSPGGTEAFF.

The chain links TRBV5-5 to TRBJ2-1; D unresolved. Trimming took off 1 base at V and 9 bases at J, with 5 bases between the two ends. The CDR3 contains 11 residues. The germline CDR1 and CDR2 sequences are SGHKS and YYEKEE (reference sequence). The CDR3 coding sequence is TGTGCCAGCAGCTTGTCACGTGAGCAGTTCTTC. Protein sequence: CASSLSREQFF.

The genes are TRBV5-1 and TRBJ1-1; 8 nucleotides match TRBD1. Germline assignment: CDR1 SGHRS and CDR2 YFSETQ. The CDR3 sequence is 14 residues long. Losses at the gene ends were 4 bases for V and 1 base for J; bases not matched to a gene: 3. This CDR3 is CASSHGQGNTEAFF. Here the CDR3 DNA reads TGCGCCAGCAGCCACGGACAGGGGAACACTGAAGCTTTCTTT.

The V call is TRBV27, the J call TRBJ1-2, with 8 nucleotides matching TRBD1. Germline lookup yields CDR1 MNHEY and CDR2 SMNVEV (reference sequence). V was pared by 5 bases and J by 4 bases, with 6 bases of the junction left unmatched. This CDR3 is 14 amino acids long. CDR3 loop: CASSLSGGGYGYTF. In DNA form, the CDR3 reads TGTGCCAGCAGTCTCTCAGGGGGCGGCTATGGCTACACCTTC.